The rows below give T cell receptor beta chains drawn from one sample of a study of CD8 T cells in Susac syndrome. Each CDR3 protein gets one entry after TCRdb re-called the immunoSEQ multiplex PCR reads with MiXCR. The repertoire holds 150,000 to 200,000 distinct CDR3 sequences, with around 96% as singletons. The sequenced sample was CD4+ T cells from PBMCs. All receptors come from a human donor in good health. CDR3s include the opening cysteine and the closing phenylalanine or tryptophan. The order of the fields is V gene, J gene, D gene, CDR3 length, clone size, CDR3 DNA, CDR3 protein. D genes are given only for firm matches. Size values are once, few and many counts, or a class for expanded clones, and some rows have none.

v_call: TRBV1
j_call: TRBJ1-5
d_call: .
cdr3_length: 13
clone_size: .
cdr3_nt: TGCACCAGCACCTTGACGGGCAATCAGCCCCAGCATTTT
cdr3_aa: CTSTLTGNQPQHF

v_call: TRBV15
j_call: TRBJ1-4
d_call: TRBD1
cdr3_length: 16
clone_size: .
cdr3_nt: TGTGCCACCAGCACAGGACAGGACGCAACTAATGAAAAACTGTTTTTT
cdr3_aa: CATSTGQDATNEKLFF

v_call: TRBV5-1
j_call: TRBJ2-3
d_call: TRBD2
cdr3_length: 14
clone_size: .
cdr3_nt: TGCGCCAGCAGTGCTAGCGGATACACAGATACGCAGTATTTT
cdr3_aa: CASSASGYTDTQYF

v_call: TRBV7-2
j_call: TRBJ2-3
d_call: .
cdr3_length: 14
clone_size: .
cdr3_nt: TGTGCCAGCAGCCCCGACCCGAGTGCAGATACGCAGTATTTT
cdr3_aa: CASSPDPSADTQYF

v_call: TRBV5-1
j_call: TRBJ2-4
d_call: .
cdr3_length: 14
clone_size: .
cdr3_nt: TGCGCCAGCAGCCCCGGAGAAGCCAAAAACATTCAGTACTTC
cdr3_aa: CASSPGEAKNIQYF

v_call: TRBV27
j_call: TRBJ1-5
d_call: TRBD1
cdr3_length: 15
clone_size: .
cdr3_nt: TGTGCCAGCAGTCCATCTTCACAGGGGAAGCGGCCCCAGCATTTT
cdr3_aa: CASSPSSQGKRPQHF

v_call: TRBV4-3
j_call: TRBJ2-3
d_call: .
cdr3_length: 15
clone_size: .
cdr3_nt: TGCGCCAGCAGCCAAGAACTGAGAAGCACAGATACGCAGTATTTT
cdr3_aa: CASSQELRSTDTQYF

v_call: TRBV30
j_call: TRBJ2-1
d_call: .
cdr3_length: 13
clone_size: few
cdr3_nt: TGTGCCTGGAGTGGGGACCGGGTCAATGAGCAGTTCTTC
cdr3_aa: CAWSGDRVNEQFF

v_call: TRBV29-1
j_call: TRBJ2-2
d_call: .
cdr3_length: 14
clone_size: .
cdr3_nt: TGCAGCGGTCGGACCGGTATGAACACCGGGGAGCTGTTTTTT
cdr3_aa: CSGRTGMNTGELFF

v_call: TRBV9
j_call: TRBJ2-1
d_call: .
cdr3_length: 13
clone_size: few
cdr3_nt: TGTGCCAGCAGTCTTAGCTCCTACAATGAGCAGTTCTTC
cdr3_aa: CASSLSSYNEQFF

v_call: TRBV19
j_call: TRBJ2-7
d_call: TRBD2
cdr3_length: 15
clone_size: .
cdr3_nt: TGTGCCAGTAGTATAATGACTAGCACACCTTACGAGCAGTACTTC
cdr3_aa: CASSIMTSTPYEQYF

v_call: TRBV27
j_call: TRBJ2-7
d_call: TRBD2
cdr3_length: 17
clone_size: .
cdr3_nt: TGTGCCAGCAGTTTAAGTGGGCGACTAGCGGGAGAGGGCGAGCAGTACTTC
cdr3_aa: CASSLSGRLAGEGEQYF

v_call: TRBV27
j_call: TRBJ2-3
d_call: .
cdr3_length: 15
clone_size: .
cdr3_nt: TGTGCCAGCAGGGGCCTTGGGACGGGCACAGATACGCAGTATTTT
cdr3_aa: CASRGLGTGTDTQYF

v_call: TRBV2
j_call: TRBJ2-4
d_call: .
cdr3_length: 15
clone_size: .
cdr3_nt: TGTGCCAGCCAACCCTCAAGACGTGCCAAAAACATTCAGTACTTC
cdr3_aa: CASQPSRRAKNIQYF

v_call: TRBV20-1
j_call: TRBJ2-3
d_call: TRBD2
cdr3_length: 14
clone_size: .
cdr3_nt: TGCAGTGCAACGACTAGCGGGAGCACAGATACGCAGTATTTT
cdr3_aa: CSATTSGSTDTQYF

v_call: TRBV7-9
j_call: TRBJ2-3
d_call: TRBD2
cdr3_length: 14
clone_size: few
cdr3_nt: TGTGCCAGCAGCTCGGGACTAGCGGGAGATACGCAGTATTTT
cdr3_aa: CASSSGLAGDTQYF

v_call: TRBV28
j_call: TRBJ2-3
d_call: .
cdr3_length: 12
clone_size: .
cdr3_nt: TGTGCCAGCAGTTTGGTCACAGATACGCAGTATTTT
cdr3_aa: CASSLVTDTQYF

v_call: TRBV30
j_call: TRBJ2-6
d_call: .
cdr3_length: 16
clone_size: .
cdr3_nt: TGTGCCTGGAGTGTTCTCGTGGCCTCTGGGGCCAACGTCCTGACTTTC
cdr3_aa: CAWSVLVASGANVLTF

v_call: TRBV12-3/TRBV12-4
j_call: TRBJ1-1
d_call: TRBD1
cdr3_length: 12
clone_size: .
cdr3_nt: TGTGCCAGCAGTGATCGGACAGGGATAGCTTTCTTT
cdr3_aa: CASSDRTGIAFF

v_call: TRBV30
j_call: TRBJ1-3
d_call: .
cdr3_length: 13
clone_size: .
cdr3_nt: TGTGCCTGGAGTGCCCTAGATGGAAACACCATATATTTT
cdr3_aa: CAWSALDGNTIYF

v_call: TRBV6-2/TRBV6-3
j_call: TRBJ2-7
d_call: .
cdr3_length: 13
clone_size: .
cdr3_nt: TGTGCCAGCAGTTACGCTAGCCGCTACGAGCAGTACTTC
cdr3_aa: CASSYASRYEQYF

v_call: TRBV4-1
j_call: TRBJ2-3
d_call: .
cdr3_length: 18
clone_size: once
cdr3_nt: TGCGCCAGCAGCCACGGGCCCCGCCGGCCCGAGAGAACAGATACGCAGTATTTT
cdr3_aa: CASSHGPRRPERTDTQYF

v_call: TRBV30
j_call: TRBJ2-7
d_call: TRBD2
cdr3_length: 15
clone_size: .
cdr3_nt: TGTGCCTGGAGTAGCAGGACTAGCGGAACCTACGAGCAGTACTTC
cdr3_aa: CAWSSRTSGTYEQYF

v_call: TRBV9
j_call: TRBJ2-1
d_call: .
cdr3_length: 14
clone_size: .
cdr3_nt: TGTGCCAGCAGCGTATCGGGAGCCACCAATGAGCAGTTCTTC
cdr3_aa: CASSVSGATNEQFF

v_call: TRBV16
j_call: TRBJ1-2
d_call: TRBD1
cdr3_length: 15
clone_size: .
cdr3_nt: TGTGCCAGCAGCGACCACAGGGGGCCGGGCTATGGCTACACCTTC
cdr3_aa: CASSDHRGPGYGYTF

v_call: TRBV7-7
j_call: TRBJ2-7
d_call: TRBD2
cdr3_length: 15
clone_size: .
cdr3_nt: TGTGCCAGCAGCTCGGGGACTAGCGCCGTCTACGAGCAGTACTTC
cdr3_aa: CASSSGTSAVYEQYF

v_call: TRBV9
j_call: TRBJ1-2
d_call: .
cdr3_length: 15
clone_size: .
cdr3_nt: TGTGCCAGCAGCGTAGGGGGGCCCTCTAACTATGGCTACACCTTC
cdr3_aa: CASSVGGPSNYGYTF